The T cell receptor beta chain under discussion was sequenced for a study of shared clonotypes between healthy human individuals. Study-level background: Used for every donor were three CD4 naive, three CD4 memory, two CD8 naive and one CD8 memory plate.

Naive CD8 populations comprised CD45RO-negative cells positively selected for CCR7, excluding terminally differentiated effector memory CD45RA+ cells. Germline assignment: CDR1 SQVTM and CDR2 ANQGSEA. After removal of 8 bases from V and 0 bases from J, the junction contained 6 bases not matched to a gene. CDR3 length: 13 amino acids. Here immunoSEQ multiplex PCR was the method, and the copy in TCRdb shows in-frame clones only, minus some. The repertoire holds about 2 million clones, with roughly 94% as singletons. The chain uses TRBV29-1 and TRBJ2-7, with 8 bases aligning to TRBD1. The sample was naive CD8+ T cells sorted from blood. This clonotype was obtained from a man aged 18 to 29 in good health. In nucleotides, the CDR3 is TGCAGCTCCAAGACAGGGGACTCCTACGAGCAGTACTTC. As protein: CSSKTGDSYEQYF.